The rows below give T cell receptor beta chains drawn from one sample of a study of T cell changes during pregnancy in multiple sclerosis. Profiled with immunoSEQ multiplex PCR; TCRdb holds only in-frame clones, not every one. Here the sample spans around 130,000 clones, about 95% being singletons. The sample consisted of peripheral blood, taken after pregnancy. The receptors come from a female donor with multiple sclerosis, enrolled in a pregnancy study. Both conserved end residues are part of each CDR3. A clone size is listed for some rows: how often the clone was seen (once, few, many), or a class if it is expanded.

clone size: NA; J gene: TRBJ2-3; CDR3 length: 13; V gene: TRBV29-1; CDR3 protein: CSLTSPPLDTQYF
clone size: NA; J gene: TRBJ2-7; CDR3 length: 13; V gene: TRBV27; CDR3 protein: CASSWGERREQYF
clone size: NA; J gene: TRBJ2-2; CDR3 length: 14; V gene: TRBV2; CDR3 protein: CASSRDFNTGELFF
clone size: NA; J gene: TRBJ1-4; CDR3 length: 12; V gene: TRBV2; CDR3 protein: CASAYRGEKLFF
clone size: NA; J gene: TRBJ2-7; CDR3 length: 14; V gene: TRBV5-6; CDR3 protein: CASSLGDSPYEQYF
clone size: NA; J gene: TRBJ1-5; CDR3 length: 16; V gene: TRBV15; CDR3 protein: CATSQPLGRGPQPQHF
clone size: NA; J gene: TRBJ1-2; CDR3 length: 20; V gene: TRBV21-1; CDR3 protein: CASSNGTESRQSHLKYGYTF
clone size: NA; J gene: TRBJ2-1; CDR3 length: 15; V gene: TRBV11-1; CDR3 protein: CASSGQREGLAEQFF
clone size: NA; J gene: TRBJ1-2; CDR3 length: 11; V gene: TRBV29-1; CDR3 protein: CSVGAGDGYTF
clone size: NA; J gene: TRBJ2-3; CDR3 length: 18; V gene: TRBV5-1; CDR3 protein: CASSLLAGSRRGTDTQYF
clone size: once; J gene: TRBJ2-7; CDR3 length: 15; V gene: TRBV7-2; CDR3 protein: CASSLLRGRNYEQYF
clone size: once; J gene: TRBJ1-3; CDR3 length: 14; V gene: TRBV2; CDR3 protein: CASSRLGSGNTIYF
clone size: NA; J gene: TRBJ1-4; CDR3 length: 16; V gene: TRBV19; CDR3 protein: CASSNHRDRANEKLFF
clone size: NA; J gene: TRBJ2-6; CDR3 length: 18; V gene: TRBV4-3; CDR3 protein: CASSQGQGAISGANVLTF
clone size: NA; J gene: TRBJ1-1; CDR3 length: 15; V gene: TRBV18; CDR3 protein: CASSPSGGLQGEAFF
clone size: NA; J gene: TRBJ2-2; CDR3 length: 17; V gene: TRBV15; CDR3 protein: CATTPGRGGHGTGELFF
clone size: NA; J gene: TRBJ2-3; CDR3 length: 15; V gene: TRBV28; CDR3 protein: CASSWDRRSTDTQYF
clone size: NA; J gene: TRBJ1-1; CDR3 length: 14; V gene: TRBV7-8; CDR3 protein: CASSLRLGGTEAFF
clone size: NA; J gene: TRBJ2-1; CDR3 length: 14; V gene: TRBV29-1; CDR3 protein: CSVGRSGRNNEQFF
clone size: NA; J gene: TRBJ2-7; CDR3 length: 15; V gene: TRBV2; CDR3 protein: CASSEAGTRQYEQYF
clone size: NA; J gene: TRBJ1-4; CDR3 length: 14; V gene: TRBV28; CDR3 protein: CASRGTEVGEKLFF
clone size: NA; J gene: TRBJ2-1; CDR3 length: 16; V gene: TRBV6-6; CDR3 protein: CASSYSGTGVIGEQFF
clone size: once; J gene: TRBJ1-2; CDR3 length: 14; V gene: TRBV28; CDR3 protein: CASSLEGVAYGYTF
clone size: NA; J gene: TRBJ2-7; CDR3 length: 12; V gene: TRBV29-1; CDR3 protein: CSVRQGTYEQYF
clone size: NA; J gene: TRBJ1-1; CDR3 length: 13; V gene: TRBV13; CDR3 protein: CASSLAVNTEAFF
clone size: NA; J gene: TRBJ2-7; CDR3 length: 13; V gene: TRBV28; CDR3 protein: CASSLAQTYEQYF
clone size: NA; J gene: TRBJ2-7; CDR3 length: 17; V gene: TRBV11-2; CDR3 protein: CASSLGSGTSGRYEQYF
clone size: NA; J gene: TRBJ1-2; CDR3 length: 13; V gene: TRBV4-2; CDR3 protein: CASSQEGGRGYTF
clone size: NA; J gene: TRBJ2-7; CDR3 length: 15; V gene: TRBV6-6; CDR3 protein: CASSSRQGHSYEQYF